These T cell receptor beta chains were read from a single sample in a study of blood T cell repertoires in COVID-19. TCRdb's table, derived via immunoSEQ multiplex PCR, lists solely in-frame clones and lacks some. This sample has just over 75,000 clones, with around 84% found just once. Sequencing was performed on peripheral blood. These receptors originate from a man between 50 and 59 years old with acute or convalescent COVID-19. Each CDR3 is given with its conserved first and last residue.

length | J | V | CDR3
16 | TRBJ2-2 | TRBV7-6 | CASSSSGGADTGELFF
14 | TRBJ2-1 | TRBV7-9 | CASSSGLAGTEQFF
14 | TRBJ2-4 | TRBV6-5 | CASSYSGQGNIQYF
14 | TRBJ2-1 | TRBV6-5 | CASSYSDGRGEQFF
16 | TRBJ1-4 | TRBV7-2 | CASSLSTGTRNEKLFF
14 | TRBJ2-1 | TRBV5-1 | CAIIPPRGLNEQFF
15 | TRBJ2-1 | TRBV2 | CASSEPSGRGKEQFF
16 | TRBJ2-2 | TRBV10-2 | CASSVGQGTNTGELFF
16 | TRBJ2-2 | TRBV10-3 | CAITKEARGSTGELFF
16 | TRBJ1-6 | TRBV5-5 | CASSFDRGYYNSPLHF